This passage covers 9 T cell receptor beta chains from one sample sequenced in a study of beta chain features in type 1 diabetes. Expressed TCRB transcripts were sequenced because the entire RNA isolate underwent reverse transcription. Sequencing used immunoSEQ multiplex PCR; TCRdb keeps in-frame clones, though not all of them. This table holds roughly 450,000 clones, approximately 15% found once. The sequenced sample consisted of naive CD4+ T cells from blood. The receptors were sampled from a man in his thirties or forties in good health.

V gene TRBV5-1 combines with J gene TRBJ2-1; the match to TRBD2 covers 7 bases. There are 16 residues in the CDR3. CDR1 and CDR2 from the germline V gene are SGHRS and YFSETQ. The ends lost 4 bases at V and 0 bases at J; junction bases unmatched: 7. The CDR3 region has the DNA TGCGCCAGCAGCCCAGCGGGGTCCCACTCCTACAATGAGCAGTTCTTC. As protein: CASSPAGSHSYNEQFF.

This clone was seen a few times. The chain employs TRBV7-9 and TRBJ2-3; D may correspond to TRBD1 or TRBD2 (5 bases each). Trimming stripped 5 bases from V and 1 base from J, with 10 bases between. Looked up from germline, CDR1 is SEHNR and CDR2 is FQNEAQ (reference sequence). CDR3 length equals 14 residues. The CDR3 spells CASSPGDRTDTQYF. The DNA for the CDR3 is TGTGCCAGCAGCCCCGGGGACCGCACAGATACGCAGTATTTT.

The V gene is TRBV30, the J gene TRBJ2-3; TRBD2 aligns across 9 bases. Losses at the gene ends were 0 bases for V and 4 bases for J; bases not matched to a gene: 17. The V gene's germline CDR1 is GTSNPN and CDR2 SVGIG (reference sequence). The CDR3 is 19 amino acids. The CDR3 loop is CAWSVPPRRSGRRSDTQYF. The CDR3 DNA follows: TGTGCCTGGAGTGTACCCCCCCGGAGGAGCGGGAGGCGCTCAGATACGCAGTATTTT.

This clone came up a few times. The gene calls are TRBV19 and TRBJ2-3; the D is unclear. V shed 3 bases and J shed 2 bases, with 9 bases lying between them. CDR1 is LNHDA and CDR2 is SQIVND in the germline V gene (reference sequence). This CDR3 region has 14 residues. The CDR3 protein is CASSIGRNTDTQYF. In DNA, the CDR3 is TGTGCCAGTAGTATTGGTCGGAACACAGATACGCAGTATTTT.

This clone has only a few counts. DNA for the CDR3: TGTGCCAGCAGCCCTGGGACACCGAAAGAGACCCAGTACTTC. This encodes CASSPGTPKETQYF. This rearrangement joins TRBV9 to TRBJ2-5, with TRBD1 as a possible D gene (6 bases). This CDR3 is 14 amino acids long. Germline lookup yields CDR1 SGDLS and CDR2 YYNGEE. V lost 4 bases and J 3 bases, leaving 13 bases between the germline ends. The whole variable domain, filled in from reference TRBV9 and TRBJ2-5, reads DSGVTQTPKHLITATGQRVTLRCSPRSGDLSVYWYQQSLDQGLQFLIQYYNGEERAKGNILERFSAQQFPDLHSELNLSSLELGDSALYFCASSPGTPKETQYFGPGTRLLVL.

This clone was seen a handful of times. The chain joins TRBV4-1 to TRBJ2-3, with D maybe TRBD1 (7 bases). The germline CDR1 and CDR2 sequences are MGHRA and YSYEKL. The CDR3 extends over 16 amino acids. Trimming pared 1 base from V and 4 bases from J, leaving 15 bases between. As DNA, the CDR3 is TGCGCCAGCAGCCAAGTGGGGGGACAGCCCTCAGATACGCAGTATTTT. It is translated as CASSQVGGQPSDTQYF.

In its sample, this clone was seen a few times. The chain has TRBV7-9 and TRBJ2-5; TRBD2 matches 9 bases. The CDR3 extends over 14 amino acids. Germline lookup yields CDR1 SEHNR and CDR2 FQNEAQ (reference sequence). After removal of 1 base from V and 4 bases from J, the junction contained 1 base not matched to a gene. Here the CDR3 reads CASSLETSGETQYF. CDR3 nucleotides: TGTGCCAGCAGCTTAGAGACTAGCGGAGAGACCCAGTACTTC.

The J gene is TRBJ2-7, the V gene TRBV11-2, with D possibly TRBD2 on 7 matching bases. The CDR3 has 16 amino acids. Trimming left V 4 bases short and J 2 bases short, with 18 bases between. Germline lookup yields CDR1 SGHAT and CDR2 FQNNGV. CDR3 protein: CASSSLGGRSAYEQYF. As DNA, the CDR3 is TGTGCCAGCAGCTCCCTGGGGGGGCGGTCGGCCTACGAGCAGTACTTC.

This clone was seen more than once but under ten times. J is TRBJ1-1 and V is TRBV7-9; D gene uncertain. Between the trimmed V and J ends, which lost 5 bases and 10 bases, there was a span of 11 bases. Per germline, CDR1 SEHNR and CDR2 FQNEAQ (reference sequence). The CDR3 has 11 residues. The CDR3 loop reads CASSPGVGAFF. The CDR3, as DNA: TGTGCCAGCAGCCCCGGGGTGGGAGCTTTCTTT.